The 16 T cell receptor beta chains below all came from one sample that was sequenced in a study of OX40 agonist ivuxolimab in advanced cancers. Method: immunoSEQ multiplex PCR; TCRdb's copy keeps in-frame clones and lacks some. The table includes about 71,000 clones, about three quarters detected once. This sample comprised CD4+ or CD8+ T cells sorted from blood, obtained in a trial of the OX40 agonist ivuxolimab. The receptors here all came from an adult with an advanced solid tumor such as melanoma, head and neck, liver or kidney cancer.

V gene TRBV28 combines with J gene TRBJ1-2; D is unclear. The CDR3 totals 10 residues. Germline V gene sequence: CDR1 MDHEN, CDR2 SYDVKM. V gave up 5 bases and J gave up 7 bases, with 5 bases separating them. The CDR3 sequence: CASSKFGYTF. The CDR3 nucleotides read TGTGCCAGCAGTAAATTTGGCTACACCTTC.

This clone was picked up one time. Here the CDR3 reads CASSFETGAITDTQYF. The DNA of the CDR3 is TGCGCCAGCAGCTTCGAGACAGGGGCTATCACAGATACGCAGTATTTT. The chain combines TRBV5-1 with TRBJ2-3; TRBD1 agrees at 8 bases. CDR1 and CDR2 (germline): SGHRS, YFSETQ. The CDR3 extends over 16 amino acids. J was trimmed by 2 bases and V by 2 bases; bases with no gene match: 7.

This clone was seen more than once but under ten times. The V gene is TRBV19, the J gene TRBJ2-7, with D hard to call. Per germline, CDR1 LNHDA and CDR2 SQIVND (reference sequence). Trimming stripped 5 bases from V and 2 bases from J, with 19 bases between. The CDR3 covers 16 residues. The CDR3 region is CASSPYPDSATYEQYF. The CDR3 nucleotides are TGTGCCAGTAGTCCCTACCCCGACTCAGCAACCTACGAGCAGTACTTC.

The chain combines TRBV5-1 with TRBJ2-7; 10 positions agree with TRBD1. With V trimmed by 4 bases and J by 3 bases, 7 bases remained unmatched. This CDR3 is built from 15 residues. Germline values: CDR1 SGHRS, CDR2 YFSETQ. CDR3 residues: CASSHSDRGYYEQYF. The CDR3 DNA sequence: TGCGCCAGCAGCCACTCGGACAGGGGGTACTACGAGCAGTACTTC.

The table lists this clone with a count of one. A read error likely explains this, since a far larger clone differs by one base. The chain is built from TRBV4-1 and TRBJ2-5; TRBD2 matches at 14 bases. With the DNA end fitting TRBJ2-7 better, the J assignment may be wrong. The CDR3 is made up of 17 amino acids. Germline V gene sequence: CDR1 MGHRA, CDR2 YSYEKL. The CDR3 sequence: CASSQADGLAGGYEQYF. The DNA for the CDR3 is TGCGCCAGCAGCCAGGCGGACGGACTAGCGGGGGGCTACGAGCAGTACTTC.

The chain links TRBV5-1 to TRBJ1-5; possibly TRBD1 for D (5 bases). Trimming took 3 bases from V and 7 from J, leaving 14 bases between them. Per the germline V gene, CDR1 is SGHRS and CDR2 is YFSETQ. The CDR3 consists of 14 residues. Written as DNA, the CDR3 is TGCGCCAGCAGCTCGTCAGGGTACGGACAGCCCCAGCATTTT. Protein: CASSSSGYGQPQHF.

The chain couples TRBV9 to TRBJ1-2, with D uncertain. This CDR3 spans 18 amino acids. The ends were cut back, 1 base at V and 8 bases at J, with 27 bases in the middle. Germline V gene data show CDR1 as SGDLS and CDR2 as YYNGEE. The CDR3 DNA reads TGTGCCAGCAGCGTAACCCCAACCCCGGAACCACTCGTGGGGGGCTACACCTTC. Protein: CASSVTPTPEPLVGGYTF.

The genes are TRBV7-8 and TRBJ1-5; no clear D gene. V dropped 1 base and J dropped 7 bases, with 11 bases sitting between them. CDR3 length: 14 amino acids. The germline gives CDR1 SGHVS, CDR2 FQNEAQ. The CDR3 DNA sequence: TGTGCCAGCAGCTTAGTTTGGGGAGGACAGCCCCAGCATTTT. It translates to CASSLVWGGQPQHF.

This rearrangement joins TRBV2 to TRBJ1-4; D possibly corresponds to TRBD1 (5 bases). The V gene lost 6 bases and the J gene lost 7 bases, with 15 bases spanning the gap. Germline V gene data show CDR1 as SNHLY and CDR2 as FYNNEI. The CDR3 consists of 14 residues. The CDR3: CASRAGAGGEKLFF. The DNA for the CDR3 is TGTGCCAGCAGGGCCGGGGCCGGGGGTGAAAAACTGTTTTTT.

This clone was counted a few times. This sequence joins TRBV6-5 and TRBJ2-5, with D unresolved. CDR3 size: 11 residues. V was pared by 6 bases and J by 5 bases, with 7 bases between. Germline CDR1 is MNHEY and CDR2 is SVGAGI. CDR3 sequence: CASSPGETQYF. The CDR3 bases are TGTGCCAGCAGCCCTGGGGAGACCCAGTACTTC.

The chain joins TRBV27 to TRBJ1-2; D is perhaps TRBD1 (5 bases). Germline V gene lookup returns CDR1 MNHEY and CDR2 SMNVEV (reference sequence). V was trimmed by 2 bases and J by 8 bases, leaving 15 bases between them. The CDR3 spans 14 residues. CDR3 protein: CASSLTGTFKGYTF. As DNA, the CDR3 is TGTGCCAGCAGTTTAACCGGGACCTTTAAAGGCTACACCTTC.

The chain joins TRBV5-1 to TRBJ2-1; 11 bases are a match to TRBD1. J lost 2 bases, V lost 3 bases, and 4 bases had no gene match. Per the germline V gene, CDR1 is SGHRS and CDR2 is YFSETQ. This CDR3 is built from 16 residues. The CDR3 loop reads CASSSWDRGTYNEQFF. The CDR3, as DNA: TGCGCCAGCAGCTCCTGGGACAGGGGGACCTACAATGAGCAGTTCTTC.

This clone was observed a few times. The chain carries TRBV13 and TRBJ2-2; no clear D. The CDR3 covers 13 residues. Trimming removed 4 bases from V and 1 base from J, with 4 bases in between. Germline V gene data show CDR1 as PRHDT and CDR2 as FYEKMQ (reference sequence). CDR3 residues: CASSSGNTGELFF. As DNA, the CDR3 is TGTGCCAGCAGCTCAGGGAACACCGGGGAGCTGTTTTTT.

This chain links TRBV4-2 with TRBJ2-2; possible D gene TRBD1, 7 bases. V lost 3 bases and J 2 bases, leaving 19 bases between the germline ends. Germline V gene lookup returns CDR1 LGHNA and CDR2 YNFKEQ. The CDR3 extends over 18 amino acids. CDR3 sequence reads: CASSQGAMEGANTGELFF. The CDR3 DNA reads TGTGCCAGCAGCCAGGGGGCGATGGAGGGGGCAAACACCGGGGAGCTGTTTTTT.

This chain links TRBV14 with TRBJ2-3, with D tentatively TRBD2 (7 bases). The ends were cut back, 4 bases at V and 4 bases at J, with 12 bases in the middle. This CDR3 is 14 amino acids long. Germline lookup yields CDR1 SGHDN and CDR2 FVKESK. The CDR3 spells CASSRGGFSDTQYF. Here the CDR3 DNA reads TGTGCCAGCAGCCGCGGGGGCTTTTCAGATACGCAGTATTTT.

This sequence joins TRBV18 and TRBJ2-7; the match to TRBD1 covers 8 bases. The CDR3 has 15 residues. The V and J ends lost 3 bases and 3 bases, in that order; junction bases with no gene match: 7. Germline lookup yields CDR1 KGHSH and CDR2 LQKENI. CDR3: CASSPSGTGNYEQYF. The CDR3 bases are TGTGCCAGCTCACCCTCCGGGACAGGTAACTACGAGCAGTACTTC.